The sequence of this TCR beta chain was determined in a study of CD8 T cells in Susac syndrome. Study summary: Roughly eight of the sequenced Susac syndrome patients were in remission, and about six had active disease.

Trimming cost V 4 bases and J 7 bases; bases outside gene matches: 8. The CDR3 extends over 13 amino acids. The V gene's germline CDR1 is SQVTM and CDR2 ANQGSEA. On this clonotype itself: Its antigen is not known.

Study-level points and caveats: Clonal expansion was not seen in any Susac syndrome CD4+ T cell repertoire.

An input of about 0.5 to 1 ug of RNA was subjected to reverse transcription using random hexamers. Coverage of TCR beta CDR3 amplification by immunoSEQ multiplex PCR extended to 54 Vbeta and 13 Jbeta. One entry per CDR3 protein, called by TCRdb with MiXCR from the immunoSEQ multiplex PCR reads. Altogether fewer than 200,000 distinct CDR3 sequences are present, approximately 94% being singletons, with the ten largest covering roughly 0.11%. Sequencing was done on a sample of CD4+ T cells from PBMCs. The chain joins TRBV29-1 to TRBJ2-5; 8 bases map to TRBD1. This TCR was recovered from a human donor with Susac syndrome. The CDR3 loop is CSVGTGSSGTQYF. In nucleotides, the CDR3 is TGCAGCGTTGGGACAGGGTCGTCGGGGACCCAGTACTTC. Full variable domain (missing parts from reference TRBV29-1 and TRBJ2-5): SAVISQKPSRDICQRGTSLTIQCQVDSQVTMMFWYRQQPGQSLTLIATANQGSEATYESGFVIDKFPISRPNLTFSTLTVSNMSPEDSSIYLCSVGTGSSGTQYFGPGTRLLVL.